This paragraph reports one T cell receptor beta chain. The sample comes from a study of cytomegalovirus exposure and HLA in healthy donors. Per the germline V gene, CDR1 is MDHEN and CDR2 is SYDVKM. This CDR3 has 15 residues. V lost 6 bases to trimming and J lost 3 bases; unmatched junction nucleotides: 7. Primers for the PCR totalled 60 Vbeta and 13 Jbeta. Generated by immunoSEQ multiplex PCR, the TCRdb table keeps only in-frame clones and is missing some. The repertoire holds roughly 100,000 clones, with approximately 85% as singletons. This sequence joins TRBV28 and TRBJ2-7; the match to TRBD2 covers 11 bases. The sample was PBMCs. This TCR derives from a young man in good health and CMV-seronegative. In DNA, the CDR3 is TGTGCCAGCAGGGCCGGGACTAGCGGTCTCTACGAGCAGTACTTC. This translates into CASRAGTSGLYEQYF.